One sample yielded the 11 T cell receptor beta chains listed below, sequenced in a study of cytomegalovirus exposure and HLA in healthy donors. Researchers ran the PCR with 60 Vbeta and 13 Jbeta primers. Sequencing was performed with immunoSEQ multiplex PCR; in TCRdb, only in-frame clones are kept and a portion is missing. The data contain about 190,000 clones, roughly 80% of them singletons. The sequenced material came from PBMCs. All receptors come from a woman aged 25 to 45 in good health and CMV-seropositive.

Only one count was recorded for this clone. The V and J genes are TRBV6-1 and TRBJ2-7, with D tentatively TRBD1 (6 bases). Germline V gene lookup returns CDR1 MNHNS and CDR2 SASEGT. Trimming left V 3 bases short and J 4 bases short, with 16 bases between. This CDR3 is built from 15 residues. The CDR3 nucleotides read TGTGCCAGCAGTGATCTTTCGGACAGACCTTACGAGCAGTACTTC. It translates to CASSDLSDRPYEQYF.

This rearrangement joins TRBV18 to TRBJ2-3, with 12 bases identical to TRBD2. V gave up 4 bases and J gave up 2 bases; unmatched junction bases: 4. CDR3 length: 16 amino acids. CDR1 and CDR2 from the germline V gene are KGHSH and LQKENI. The CDR3 DNA sequence: TGTGCCAGCTCACTCTCTAGCGGGAGGGCCACAGATACGCAGTATTTT. Protein product: CASSLSSGRATDTQYF.

V gene TRBV7-2 combines with J gene TRBJ1-3; D is undetermined. The CDR3 length is 16 residues. V lost 1 base and J 4 bases, leaving 14 bases between the germline ends. The germline gives CDR1 SGHTA, CDR2 FQGNSA. CDR3 sequence: CASSLVGLGAGNTIYF. The DNA for the CDR3 is TGTGCCAGCAGCTTAGTAGGTCTGGGAGCAGGAAACACCATATATTTT.

The chain is built from TRBV15 and TRBJ1-3; no firm D call. The CDR3 has 13 residues. The V end was cut by 6 bases, the J end by 2 bases, with 8 bases between. Looked up from germline, CDR1 is LNHNV and CDR2 is YYDKDF (reference sequence). CDR3 sequence reads: CATRNSPGNTIYF. In DNA, the CDR3 is TGTGCCACCAGGAACTCCCCTGGAAACACCATATATTTT.

A single count supports this clone. The chain combines TRBV27 with TRBJ2-5, with TRBD2 as a possible D gene (5 bases). Germline CDR1 and CDR2: MNHEY and SMNVEV (reference sequence). The CDR3 contains 13 residues. Trimming left V 2 bases short and J 5 bases short, with 9 bases between. CDR3 loop: CASSLEGGETQYF. CDR3 DNA sequence: TGTGCCAGCAGTTTAGAGGGCGGCGAGACCCAGTACTTC.

J is TRBJ2-7 and V is TRBV27; TRBD1 matches at 9 bases. Germline values: CDR1 MNHEY, CDR2 SMNVEV (reference sequence). This CDR3 has 14 amino acids. Losses at the gene ends were 2 bases for V and 3 bases for J; bases not matched to a gene: 2. The CDR3 region has the DNA TGTGCCAGCAGTTTAGGGACAGGGAGCTACGAGCAGTACTTC. This translates into CASSLGTGSYEQYF.

CDR3 nucleotide sequence: TGCAGCGTTGTGCAGGACTATGGCTACACCTTC. Residues: CSVVQDYGYTF. The chain has TRBV29-1 and TRBJ1-2; D ambiguous. The CDR3 covers 11 residues. Germline CDR1 SQVTM, CDR2 ANQGSEA. Trimming left V 4 bases short and J 3 bases short, with 6 bases between.

The chain employs TRBV6-4 and TRBJ2-3; the D gene is possibly TRBD2 (5 bases). Trimming pared 6 bases from V and 0 bases from J, leaving 7 bases between. This CDR3 is built from 13 residues. CDR1 and CDR2 from the germline V gene are MRHNA and SNTAGT. The CDR3 DNA reads as TGTGCCAGCAGGACTACCAGCACAGATACGCAGTATTTT. Its translation is CASRTTSTDTQYF.

The chain combines TRBV6-1 with TRBJ1-3, with 7 positions matching TRBD1. V lost 6 bases and J lost 0; bases outside the gene matches: 5. CDR3 size: 15 residues. Germline loops: CDR1 MNHNS, CDR2 SASEGT. CDR3 sequence (DNA): TGTGCCAGCAGATTGGGACAGAACTCTGGAAACACCATATATTTT. Residues: CASRLGQNSGNTIYF.

The rearrangement joins TRBV6-4 to TRBJ2-7; 8 bases map to TRBD2. CDR1 is MRHNA, CDR2 SNTAGT, per germline. The trim removed 2 bases at V and 5 bases at J, leaving 23 bases unmatched. The CDR3 covers 20 residues. CDR3 DNA: TGTGCCAGCAGTGACGGTCGGGATAACTTACGGCGGGAGGCCGGTCACGAGCAGTACTTC. It yields the protein CASSDGRDNLRREAGHEQYF.

J is TRBJ2-2 and V is TRBV4-2; 9 bases agree with TRBD2. The V and J ends lost 1 base and 6 bases, in that order; junction bases with no gene match: 9. The CDR3 spans 17 residues. Germline V gene lookup returns CDR1 LGHNA and CDR2 YNFKEQ. In nucleotides, the CDR3 is TGTGCCAGCAGCCAAGCTTGGCGCGGGAGGGCCGCCGGGGAGCTGTTTTTT. It is translated as CASSQAWRGRAAGELFF.